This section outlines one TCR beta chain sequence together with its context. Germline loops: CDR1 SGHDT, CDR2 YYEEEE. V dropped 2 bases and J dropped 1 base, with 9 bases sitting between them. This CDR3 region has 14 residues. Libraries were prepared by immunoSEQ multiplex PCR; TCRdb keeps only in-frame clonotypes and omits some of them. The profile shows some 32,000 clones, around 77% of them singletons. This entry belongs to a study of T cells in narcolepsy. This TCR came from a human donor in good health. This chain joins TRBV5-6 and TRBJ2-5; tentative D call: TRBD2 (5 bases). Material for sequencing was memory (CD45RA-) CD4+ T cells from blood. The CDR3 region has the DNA TGTGCCAGCAGCTTCACGGGGTCCCAAGAGACCCAGTACTTC. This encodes CASSFTGSQETQYF.